What follows are 27 T cell receptor beta chains derived from one specimen sequenced in a study of T-cell memory formation after mild COVID-19. Using its own MiXCR run on the 5' RACE reads, TCRdb lists one record per CDR3 protein. The sample holds more than 250,000 distinct CDR3 sequences, about a sixth seen once. Specimen: PBMCs or a T cell subset sorted from them (not recorded which). Every receptor here comes from a man between 18 and 29 years old who had mild COVID-19 (a few samples of this study predate the infection). Cell type and time point are not known.

The CDR3 DNA reads as TGTGCCAGCAGTTTGGGCAGGCCCCGCACAGATACGCAGTATTTT. Its protein product is CASSLGRPRTDTQYF. The V call is TRBV12-3 or TRBV12-4, the J call TRBJ2-3; D is undetermined. Trimming cost V 3 bases and J 1 base, with 11 bases left between them. CDR3 size: 15 residues.

The chain combines TRBV2 with TRBJ1-4; 10 nucleotides line up with TRBD1. With V trimmed by 4 bases and J by 8 bases, 4 bases remained unmatched. This CDR3 region has 14 residues. CDR1 SNHLY and CDR2 FYNNEI come from the germline V gene. In DNA form, the CDR3 reads TGTGCCAGCAGTGCCGGGACAGGGGTCGAAAAACTGTTTTTT. This codes for CASSAGTGVEKLFF.

A few counts support this clonotype. This chain connects TRBV4-3 to TRBJ2-5, with 8 bases fitting TRBD2. The CDR3 contains 16 residues. J gave up 2 bases and V 1 base, and 6 bases lay outside the gene matches. Germline CDR1 and CDR2: LGHNA and YSLEER. The CDR3 sequence: CASSQGLTSGQETQYF. The CDR3 region has the DNA TGCGCCAGCAGCCAAGGTTTAACTAGCGGACAAGAGACCCAGTACTTC.

This clonotype was seen a few times. This rearrangement joins TRBV5-1 to TRBJ2-5; 7 nucleotides agree with TRBD1. Germline V gives CDR1 SGHRS, CDR2 YFSETQ. The CDR3 consists of 14 residues. Unmatched junction bases numbered 7, after V lost 3 bases and J lost 5 bases. CDR3 nucleotide sequence: TGCGCCAGCAGCTACGAACAGGGGTGGGAGACCCAGTACTTC. Translating gives CASSYEQGWETQYF.

The chain couples TRBV5-1 to TRBJ2-7, with D perhaps matching TRBD2 (6 bases). The germline V gene has CDR1 SGHRS and CDR2 YFSETQ. CDR3 length equals 13 residues. V shed 0 bases and J shed 6 bases, with 10 bases lying between them. The CDR3 bases are TGCGCCAGCAGCTTGGAGTCGGAGGGCGAGCAGTACTTC. Translation gives CASSLESEGEQYF.

This clonotype occurred many times. V is TRBV7-2 and J is TRBJ2-7; 8 bases align to TRBD2. V dropped 5 bases and J dropped 0; count of bases not matched to a gene: 6. The CDR3 length is 15 residues. The germline gives CDR1 SGHTA, CDR2 FQGNSA. The CDR3 DNA reads as TGTGCCAGCAGCCTGAGCGGGGGACACTCCTACGAGCAGTACTTC. Translated, it gives CASSLSGGHSYEQYF.

The chain recombines TRBV5-1 with TRBJ1-4; D not certain. The CDR3 length is 14 residues. Trimming left V 4 bases short and J 5 bases short, with 12 bases between. Germline V gives CDR1 SGHRS, CDR2 YFSETQ. This CDR3 reads CASSPPTGNEKLFF. The CDR3, as DNA: TGCGCCAGCAGCCCCCCGACGGGAAATGAAAAACTGTTTTTT.

The chain is built from TRBV3-1 and TRBJ2-4, with D maybe TRBD2 (7 bases). The germline V gene has CDR1 LGHDT and CDR2 YNNKEL (reference sequence). Trimming removed 2 bases at V and 7 bases at J, with 24 bases between. The CDR3 totals 18 residues. The CDR3 DNA follows: TGTGCCAGCAGCCAATTTGGGGGGGCTCGGGAAATAGCGAACATTCAGTACTTC. Translation: CASSQFGGAREIANIQYF. Looking up the rest from reference TRBV3-1 and TRBJ2-4 gives the full variable domain: DTAVSQTPKYLVTQMGNDKSIKCEQNLGHDTMYWYKQDSKKFLKIMFSYNNKELIINETVPNRFSPKSPDKAHLNLHINSLELGDSAVYFCASSQFGGAREIANIQYFGAGTRLSVL.

This clonotype was found a few times. V gene TRBV9 combines with J gene TRBJ2-7; D remains unclear. This CDR3 is built from 13 residues. V lost 0 bases to trimming and J lost 3 bases, with 7 bases between them. CDR1 and CDR2 from the germline V gene are SGDLS and YYNGEE. The CDR3 sequence is CASSVAPGYEQYV. CDR3 in DNA: TGTGCCAGCAGCGTAGCTCCAGGCTACGAGCAGTACGTC.

The chain has TRBV6-5 and TRBJ1-1; the D is unclear. V lost 2 bases and J 1 base, leaving 11 bases between the germline ends. The CDR3 contains 15 residues. Germline V gives CDR1 MNHEY, CDR2 SVGAGI. Here the CDR3 reads CASSYGTWGNTEAFF. The CDR3 DNA follows: TGTGCCAGCAGTTACGGCACCTGGGGGAACACTGAAGCTTTCTTT.

This clonotype was detected only a few times. This rearrangement joins TRBV4-3 to TRBJ2-3; D remains unclear. Germline assignment: CDR1 LGHNA and CDR2 YSLEER. Trimming took 5 bases from V and 5 from J, leaving 11 bases between them. This CDR3 spans 13 amino acids. Written as DNA, the CDR3 is TGCGCCAGCAGCTACGCTGTGGGAGATACGCAGTATTTT. This translates into CASSYAVGDTQYF.

This clonotype was seen only a few times. The CDR3 loop is CASSLMKTNEKLFF. DNA for the CDR3: TGTGCCAGCAGCTTAATGAAAACTAATGAAAAACTGTTTTTT. This chain connects TRBV7-9 to TRBJ1-4; D is unresolved. The germline gives CDR1 SEHNR, CDR2 FQNEAQ (reference sequence). The CDR3 extends over 14 amino acids. Trimming removed 2 bases at V and 1 base at J, with 5 bases between.

This clonotype was picked up a small number of times. The genes are TRBV12-3 or TRBV12-4 and TRBJ1-1, with unresolved D. Trimming cost V 3 bases and J 11 bases, with 10 bases left between them. The CDR3 is 11 amino acids. CDR3 sequence reads: CASSFGSWAFF. CDR3 bases: TGTGCCAGCAGTTTTGGTTCTTGGGCTTTCTTT.

There are many counts of this clonotype. This rearrangement joins TRBV21-1 to TRBJ1-6; TRBD1 is taken as the D call from the table, unchecked against the DNA. TRBV21-1 is a known pseudogene. This CDR3 has 15 amino acids. In DNA, the CDR3 is TGTGCCAGCAGCAAACCGGACAGAGCAAATTCACCCCTCCACTTT. It specifies CASSKPDRANSPLHF.

This chain connects TRBV12-3 or TRBV12-4 to TRBJ1-2, with a weak D call TRBD1 (5 bases). The CDR3 consists of 12 residues. V lost 7 bases to trimming and J lost 8 bases, with 14 bases between them. Written as DNA, the CDR3 is TGTGCCAGCAATTTCCAGGGAGGCGGCTACACCTTC. This encodes CASNFQGGGYTF.

This clonotype was picked up many times. This chain joins TRBV4-2 and TRBJ2-4; D ambiguous. V lost 1 base to trimming and J lost 2 bases, with 6 bases between them. The CDR3 runs to 14 residues. CDR1 and CDR2 from the germline V gene are LGHNA and YNFKEQ. This CDR3 reads CASSQGASKNIQYF. The CDR3 DNA follows: TGTGCCAGCAGCCAAGGGGCGTCCAAAAACATTCAGTACTTC.

The V and J genes are TRBV7-2 and TRBJ2-7; D may be TRBD1 (6 bases). CDR1 SGHTA and CDR2 FQGNSA come from the germline V gene. The CDR3 consists of 13 residues. Between the trimmed V and J ends, which lost 3 bases and 6 bases, there was a span of 12 bases. As DNA, the CDR3 is TGTGCCAGCAGCTTTCAATCAGGGGCCGAGCAGTACGTC. This translates into CASSFQSGAEQYV.

This clonotype came up a few times. The gene calls are TRBV5-1 and TRBJ2-4; tentatively, D is TRBD1 or TRBD2 (6 bases each). V was pared by 4 bases and J by 1 base, with 21 bases between. CDR3 length equals 18 residues. Germline V gene lookup returns CDR1 SGHRS and CDR2 YFSETQ. CDR3 region: CASSLRGDTGAAKNIQYF. DNA for the CDR3: TGCGCCAGCAGCCTGAGGGGGGACACGGGGGCGGCCAAAAACATTCAGTACTTC.

There are a few counts of this clonotype. The chain uses TRBV7-9 and TRBJ2-3; D uncertain. The germline V gene has CDR1 SEHNR and CDR2 FQNEAQ (reference sequence). The CDR3 has 14 amino acids. Trimming removed 4 bases at V and 2 bases at J, with 10 bases between. The CDR3: CASSSEKVTDTQYF. The DNA of the CDR3 is TGTGCCAGCAGCTCGGAGAAAGTCACAGATACGCAGTATTTT.

This clonotype was counted between two and nine times. The V gene is TRBV10-3, the J gene TRBJ2-5, with D maybe TRBD1 (6 bases). V lost 2 bases to trimming and J lost 4 bases, with 17 bases between them. CDR3 length: 16 residues. Per the germline V gene, CDR1 is ENHRY and CDR2 is SYGVKD. The CDR3 is CAISEPHTEGVETQYF. The CDR3, as DNA: TGTGCCATCAGTGAGCCTCACACCGAGGGGGTAGAGACCCAGTACTTC.

The CDR3 coding sequence is TGCGCCAGCAGCCATGTAGACGAAAGGGCAGATACGCAGTATTTT. Translation: CASSHVDERADTQYF. The rearrangement links TRBV4-3 to TRBJ2-3, with no clear D. The CDR3 contains 15 residues. The germline V gene has CDR1 LGHNA and CDR2 YSLEER. Trimming left V 3 bases short and J 4 bases short, with 14 bases between.

This clonotype has only a few counts. The rearrangement links TRBV4-1 to TRBJ2-7; no reliable D call. This CDR3 is 17 amino acids long. CDR1 and CDR2 (germline): MGHRA, YSYEKL. The V end lost 0 bases, the J end lost 3 bases, and 18 bases lay between the germline ends. CDR3 coding DNA: TGCGCCAGCAGCCAAGAACCCCCCACGGCGGCGAGCTACGAGCAGTACTTC. This encodes CASSQEPPTAASYEQYF.

This clonotype was seen more than once but under ten times. The genes are TRBV12-3 or TRBV12-4 and TRBJ2-2; the D gene is possibly TRBD1 (6 bases). CDR3 length: 15 amino acids. V was clipped by 4 bases and J by 4 bases, with 13 bases between them. The CDR3 spells CASSSLGAVTGELFF. DNA of the CDR3: TGTGCCAGCAGTTCCCTGGGGGCAGTCACCGGGGAGCTGTTTTTT.

This clonotype has just a few counts. The chain recombines TRBV11-2 with TRBJ2-7; 12 bases agree with TRBD1. With V trimmed by 1 base and J by 2 bases, 3 bases remained unmatched. The CDR3 runs to 16 residues. Germline V CDR1 and CDR2: SGHAT, FQNNGV. The CDR3 reads CASSLGGQGAPYEQYV. DNA of the CDR3: TGTGCCAGCAGCTTAGGGGGACAGGGGGCCCCCTACGAGCAGTACGTC.

The genes are TRBV27 and TRBJ1-1; D is unclear. CDR3 length: 14 residues. CDR1 is MNHEY and CDR2 is SMNVEV in the germline V gene (reference sequence). V lost 7 bases and J 0 bases, leaving 12 bases between the germline ends. This chain's CDR3 is CASTSWELNTEAFF. CDR3 in DNA: TGTGCCAGCACCTCGTGGGAATTGAACACTGAAGCTTTCTTT.

The chain's CDR3 is CASSLGPLTGELFF. The CDR3 DNA sequence: TGTGCCAGCAGTTTGGGGCCTCTCACCGGGGAGCTGTTTTTT. The chain recombines TRBV6-5 with TRBJ2-2, with a weak D call TRBD1 (5 bases). The V end was cut by 4 bases, the J end by 4 bases, with 10 bases between. The germline gives CDR1 MNHEY, CDR2 SVGAGI. The CDR3 runs 14 residues.

This clonotype was recorded at least ten times. One junction end does not reproduce the germline sequence, and a read error may be involved. This rearrangement joins TRBV6-2 or TRBV6-3 to TRBJ2-5; no definite D call. This CDR3 comprises 11 residues. The germline V gene has CDR1 MNHEY and CDR2 SVGEGT. The CDR3 DNA sequence: TGTGCCAGCAGTTACTCTAGGACGGTGGACTTC. Translating it yields CASSYSRTVDF.